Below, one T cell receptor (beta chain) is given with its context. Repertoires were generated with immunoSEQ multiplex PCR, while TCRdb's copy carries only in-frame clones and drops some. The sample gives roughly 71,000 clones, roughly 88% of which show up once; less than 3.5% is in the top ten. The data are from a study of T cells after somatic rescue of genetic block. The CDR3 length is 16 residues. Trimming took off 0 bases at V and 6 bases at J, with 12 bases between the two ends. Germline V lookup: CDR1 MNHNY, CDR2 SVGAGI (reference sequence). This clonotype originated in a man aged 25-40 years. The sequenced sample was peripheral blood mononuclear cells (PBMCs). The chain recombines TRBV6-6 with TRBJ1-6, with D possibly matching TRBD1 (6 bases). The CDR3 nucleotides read TGTGCCAGCAGTTACTCTACAGGGCATTCTAATTCACCCCTCCACTTT. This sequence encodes CASSYSTGHSNSPLHF.